These 26 T cell receptor beta chains were all obtained from the same sample, sequenced in a study of CD8 T cells in ankylosing spondylitis. Via MiXCR, TCRdb re-called the 5' RACE reads, giving one row per CDR3 protein. This table has around 230,000 distinct CDR3 sequences, around 7.8% appearing once. Sequencing was carried out using blood, either unsorted or a sorted T cell fraction (not recorded which). These receptors were taken from a male donor with ankylosing spondylitis or in good health (not recorded which).

This clonotype was recorded many times. The rearrangement joins TRBV12-3 or TRBV12-4 to TRBJ1-5; D is unresolved. CDR3 length equals 14 residues. The V end lost 3 bases, the J end lost 4 bases, and 10 bases lay between the germline ends. The CDR3 loop is CASSLEGENQPQHF. The CDR3 bases are TGTGCCAGCAGTTTGGAGGGAGAGAATCAGCCCCAGCATTTT.

This clonotype was detected ten times or more. This rearrangement joins TRBV3-1 to TRBJ2-3, with D maybe TRBD2 (6 bases). This CDR3 has 14 residues. Germline CDR1 is LGHDT and CDR2 is YNNKEL (reference sequence). Trimming removed 1 base from V and 5 bases from J, with 10 bases in between. DNA of the CDR3: TGTGCCAGCAGCCAAGGGGAGGTGAAAGATACGCAGTATTTT. It encodes CASSQGEVKDTQYF.

Many counts were recorded for this clonotype. The chain recombines TRBV7-2 with TRBJ2-7; perhaps TRBD1 as D (6 bases). Trimming removed 5 bases at V and 0 bases at J, with 11 bases between. Per the germline V gene, CDR1 is SGHTA and CDR2 is FQGNSA. The CDR3 has 14 residues. The CDR3 sequence is CASSPLGASYEQYF. The CDR3 DNA is TGTGCCAGCAGCCCTCTGGGGGCCTCCTACGAGCAGTACTTC.

This clonotype came up many times. Here the CDR3 DNA reads TGCAGTGCTAGCGACACTCTAGCGGGAGGGCGTGAGCAGTACTTC. Amino acids: CSASDTLAGGREQYF. The gene calls are TRBV20-1 and TRBJ2-7; TRBD2 matches 12 bases. Germline V gene sequence: CDR1 DFQATT, CDR2 SNEGSKA (reference sequence). V shed 3 bases and J 7 bases; nucleotides not matched to a gene: 10. The CDR3 has 15 residues.

This clonotype was observed at least ten times. CDR3 sequence: CSAQSRDWQFF. CDR3 DNA sequence: TGCAGTGCTCAATCCCGGGACTGGCAGTTCTTC. The J gene is TRBJ2-1, the V gene TRBV20-1; D possibly corresponds to TRBD2 (6 bases). Germline V gene sequence: CDR1 DFQATT, CDR2 SNEGSKA (reference sequence). This CDR3 has 11 amino acids. Trimming took off 5 bases at V and 12 bases at J, with 14 bases between the two ends.

This clonotype showed up many times. The V call is TRBV20-1, the J call TRBJ2-7; D possibly corresponds to TRBD1 (5 bases). Germline V lookup: CDR1 DFQATT, CDR2 SNEGSKA (reference sequence). The CDR3 sequence is 14 residues long. Trimming shortened V by 3 bases and J by 3 bases, and 15 bases separated the two germline ends. For the CDR3, the DNA is TGCAGTGCTAGCGTAGGGGTGGCGGACTACGAGCAGTACTTC. Translation: CSASVGVADYEQYF.

The chain joins TRBV11-1 to TRBJ2-1; 8 bases map to TRBD2. V trimming: 4 bases; J trimming: 3 bases; junction bases outside the gene matches: 20. The CDR3 loop spans 20 amino acids. Germline assignment: CDR1 SGHAT and CDR2 FQDESV (reference sequence). Written as DNA, the CDR3 is TGTGCCAGCAGCTCCACGGGGGCTAGCGGGCCCCTGATGTTCTACAATGAGCAGTTCTTC. Translating gives CASSSTGASGPLMFYNEQFF.

In this sample, this clonotype turned up many times. J is TRBJ2-3 and V is TRBV6-1, with TRBD1 as a possible D gene (6 bases). The germline V gene has CDR1 MNHNS and CDR2 SASEGT. The CDR3 loop spans 15 amino acids. The germline V and J ends were trimmed by 6 bases and 6 bases, with 19 bases remaining between them. This CDR3 is CASRTDRKLLDTQYF. The CDR3 nucleotides are TGTGCCAGCAGGACTGACAGGAAACTTTTGGATACGCAGTATTTT.

This clonotype was counted many times. The chain combines TRBV20-1 with TRBJ2-2, with D unresolved. V was cut by 0 bases and J by 4 bases, with 6 bases left in between. CDR3 length equals 13 residues. Per germline, CDR1 DFQATT and CDR2 SNEGSKA (reference sequence). CDR3 amino acids: CSARDRLTGELFF. The CDR3 DNA sequence: TGCAGTGCTAGAGACCGGCTCACCGGGGAGCTGTTTTTT.

This clonotype was seen ten or more times. The chain carries TRBV12-3 or TRBV12-4 and TRBJ1-5; possibly TRBD1 for D (5 bases). CDR3 size: 16 residues. V was pared by 2 bases and J by 0 bases, with 11 bases between. The CDR3 spells CASSLRREDSNQPQHF. In nucleotides, the CDR3 is TGTGCCAGCAGTTTACGCAGGGAGGATAGCAATCAGCCCCAGCATTTT.

This clonotype was observed many times. V usage is TRBV27 and J usage is TRBJ2-6; possibly TRBD1 for D (6 bases). The V gene's germline CDR1 is MNHEY and CDR2 SMNVEV (reference sequence). CDR3 size: 15 residues. V was pared by 5 bases and J by 1 base, with 9 bases between. As DNA, the CDR3 is TGTGCCAGCAGTATAACAGGGTCTGGGGCCAACGTCCTGACTTTC. This sequence encodes CASSITGSGANVLTF.

At least ten counts were recorded for this clonotype. Here the CDR3 DNA reads TGTGCCAGCACCCGGACAGGGGTTGGGGCCAACGTCCTGACTTTC. It specifies CASTRTGVGANVLTF. The V call is TRBV9, the J call TRBJ2-6; 9 bases map to TRBD1. The germline V gene has CDR1 SGDLS and CDR2 YYNGEE. With 6 bases clipped from V and 3 bases from J, the junction kept 4 bases outside the gene matches. The CDR3 consists of 15 residues.

This clonotype was found a few times. The chain combines TRBV28 with TRBJ2-2; D gene ambiguous. This CDR3 contains 13 residues. Germline CDR1 reads MDHEN; CDR2 reads SYDVKM. Trimming removed 7 bases from V and 1 base from J, with 7 bases in between. The CDR3 DNA reads TGTGCCAGCATCTCGGGGAACACCGGGGAGCTGTTTTTT. Amino acid sequence: CASISGNTGELFF.

The chain has TRBV5-4 and TRBJ2-5; the match to TRBD2 covers 7 bases. This CDR3 has 13 residues. Germline V CDR1 and CDR2: SGHNT, YYREEE (reference sequence). V lost 10 bases, J lost 2 bases, and 8 bases stayed unmatched. This chain's CDR3 is CALGRGEQETQYF. In DNA, the CDR3 is TGTGCCCTGGGACGGGGGGAACAAGAGACCCAGTACTTC.

Note on this clonotype: A much larger clone is a single base away; this may be a read error. The chain uses TRBV7-2 and TRBJ2-3, with D perhaps assigned TRBD1 or TRBD2 (5 bases each). This CDR3 contains 17 residues. Germline loops: CDR1 SGHTA, CDR2 FQGNSA. Trimming removed 3 bases from V and 0 bases from J, with 16 bases in between. The CDR3 sequence is CASSLGVSAASTDTQYF. Written as DNA, the CDR3 is TGTGCCAGCAGCTTGGGGGTTAGCGCGGCTAGCACAGATACGCAGTATTTT.

This clonotype was recorded at least ten times. The chain joins TRBV20-1 to TRBJ2-1; no firm D call. Between the trimmed V and J ends, which lost 5 bases and 9 bases, there was a span of 17 bases. The CDR3 consists of 13 residues. Germline CDR1 and CDR2: DFQATT and SNEGSKA (reference sequence). The CDR3 loop is CSASPGRRGEQFF. CDR3 sequence (DNA): TGCAGTGCTTCCCCCGGCCGACGCGGTGAGCAGTTCTTC.

This clonotype showed up many times. The chain couples TRBV20-1 to TRBJ2-3; maybe TRBD1 (6 bases). The V end lost 2 bases, the J end lost 5 bases, and 14 bases lay between the germline ends. CDR1 is DFQATT and CDR2 is SNEGSKA in the germline V gene (reference sequence). The CDR3 runs 14 residues. CDR3 sequence: CSARPGTPLDTQYF. The CDR3 DNA reads TGCAGTGCTAGACCTGGGACACCCCTAGATACGCAGTATTTT.

Ten or more counts support this clonotype. This chain joins TRBV3-1 and TRBJ1-1, with D perhaps matching TRBD1 (5 bases). The germline V and J ends were trimmed by 3 bases and 5 bases, with 7 bases remaining between them. CDR1 and CDR2 from the germline V gene are LGHDT and YNNKEL (reference sequence). The CDR3 contains 12 residues. CDR3 bases: TGTGCCAGCAGCCATTGGGGGACTGAAGCTTTCTTT. As protein: CASSHWGTEAFF.

This chain links TRBV5-1 with TRBJ2-1; 15 bases align to TRBD2. The CDR3 totals 18 residues. Trimming at V came to 3 bases and at J to 0 bases, leaving 4 bases not matched to a gene. The germline V gene has CDR1 SGHRS and CDR2 YFSETQ. The chain's CDR3 is CASSSGLAGGSSYNEQFF. The DNA of the CDR3 is TGCGCCAGCAGCTCCGGACTAGCGGGGGGGAGCTCCTACAATGAGCAGTTCTTC. The full variable domain, with the rest looked up from reference TRBV5-1 and TRBJ2-1, is KAGVTQTPRYLIKTRGQQVTLSCSPISGHRSVSWYQQTPGQGLQFLFEYFSETQRNKGNFPGRFSGRQFSNSRSEMNVSTLELGDSALYLCASSSGLAGGSSYNEQFFGPGTRLTVL.

This clonotype was seen a few times. The chain has TRBV12-3 or TRBV12-4 and TRBJ2-5; a weak D match, TRBD2 (6 bases). There are 16 residues in the CDR3. Trimming stripped 5 bases from V and 4 bases from J, with 20 bases between. The CDR3 DNA reads TGTGCCAGCAGTCGGAATAGCGAACTGCGGGGAGAGACCCAGTACTTC. Translated, it gives CASSRNSELRGETQYF.

This clonotype was recorded many times. The rearrangement joins TRBV28 to TRBJ2-1; D ambiguous. CDR3 size: 14 residues. Germline assignment: CDR1 MDHEN and CDR2 SYDVKM. V dropped 2 bases and J dropped 6 bases, with 11 bases sitting between them. CDR3 loop: CASSLPGDSNEQFF. The CDR3, as DNA: TGTGCCAGCAGTTTACCCGGAGACTCCAATGAGCAGTTCTTC.

This clonotype was found many times. J is TRBJ1-2 and V is TRBV20-1; D not resolved. The length of the CDR3 is 11 residues. The V gene lost 6 bases and the J gene lost 8 bases, with 13 bases spanning the gap. Germline V CDR1 and CDR2: DFQATT, SNEGSKA (reference sequence). The CDR3 DNA reads TGCAGTGCCCCCTGGCTAGGGGGCTACACCTTC. Its protein product is CSAPWLGGYTF.

This clonotype was detected ten times or more. V gene TRBV24-1 combines with J gene TRBJ2-1; TRBD2 might be the D (6 bases). The V and J ends lost 6 bases and 6 bases respectively, with 17 bases between them. This CDR3 has 15 residues. The V gene's germline CDR1 is KGHDR and CDR2 SFDVKD. In nucleotides, the CDR3 is TGTGCCACCAGTCCGGGAGAGGTTCGGATCAATGAGCAGTTCTTC. Translating gives CATSPGEVRINEQFF.

This clonotype was seen at least ten times. The chain couples TRBV20-1 to TRBJ2-3, with D possibly matching TRBD2 (6 bases). CDR3 length: 15 residues. V was pared by 0 bases and J by 2 bases, with 12 bases between. Germline CDR1 DFQATT, CDR2 SNEGSKA (reference sequence). CDR3 DNA: TGCAGTGCTAGAGACCCCGGCGGGAACACAGATACGCAGTATTTT. Translating gives CSARDPGGNTDTQYF.

This clonotype was recorded many times. The rearrangement links TRBV3-1 to TRBJ1-2; D is undetermined. The V and J ends lost 0 bases and 6 bases respectively, with 11 bases between them. Germline CDR1 LGHDT, CDR2 YNNKEL (reference sequence). This CDR3 is built from 14 residues. In nucleotides, the CDR3 is TGTGCCAGCAGCCAAGAGTCAGTGTCGGATGGCTACACCTTC. It yields the protein CASSQESVSDGYTF.

The table lists this clonotype with many counts. V gene TRBV27 combines with J gene TRBJ1-1; D is undetermined. This CDR3 spans 14 amino acids. The ends were cut back, 6 bases at V and 1 base at J, with 12 bases in the middle. Germline-derived CDR1 and CDR2 are MNHEY and SMNVEV (reference sequence). The CDR3 sequence is CASRPLDANTEAFF. For the CDR3, the DNA is TGTGCCAGCAGACCCCTAGACGCGAACACTGAAGCTTTCTTT.